The source of this T cell receptor beta chain is a study of control samples from healthy donors and cancer patients. Assay used: immunoSEQ multiplex PCR; TCRdb lists only in-frame clones, some missing. Of about 35,000 clones listed, about 88% are singletons. CDR1 is MDHEN and CDR2 is SYDVKM in the germline V gene. The ends were cut back, 5 bases at V and 6 bases at J, with 11 bases in the middle. The CDR3 totals 13 residues. The sequenced sample was PBMCs. The receptor comes from a woman in her forties with lung cancer. This chain connects TRBV28 to TRBJ2-1; unclear D gene. CDR3 region: CASSPTRPNEQFF. CDR3 nucleotide sequence: TGTGCCAGCAGTCCTACGAGGCCCAATGAGCAGTTCTTC.